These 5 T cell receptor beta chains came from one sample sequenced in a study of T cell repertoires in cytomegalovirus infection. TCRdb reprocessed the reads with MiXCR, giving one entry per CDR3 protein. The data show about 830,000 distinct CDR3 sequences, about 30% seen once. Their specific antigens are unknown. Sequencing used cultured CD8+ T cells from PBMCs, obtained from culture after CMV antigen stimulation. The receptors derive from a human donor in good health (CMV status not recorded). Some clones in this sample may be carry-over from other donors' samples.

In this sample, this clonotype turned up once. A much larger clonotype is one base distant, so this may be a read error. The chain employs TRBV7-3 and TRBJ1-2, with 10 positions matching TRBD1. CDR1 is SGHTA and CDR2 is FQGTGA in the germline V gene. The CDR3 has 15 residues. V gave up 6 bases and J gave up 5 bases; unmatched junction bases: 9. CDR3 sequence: CASRYRTGGLYGYTF. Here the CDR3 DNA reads TGTGCCAGCAGATACAGGACAGGGGGACTATATGGCTACACCTTC.

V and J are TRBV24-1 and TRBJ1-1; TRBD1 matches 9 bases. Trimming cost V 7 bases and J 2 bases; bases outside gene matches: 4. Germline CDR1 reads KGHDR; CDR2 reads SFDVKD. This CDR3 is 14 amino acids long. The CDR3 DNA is TGTGCCACCAGAACGGGACAGGGTAACACTGAAGCTTTCTTT. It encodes CATRTGQGNTEAFF.

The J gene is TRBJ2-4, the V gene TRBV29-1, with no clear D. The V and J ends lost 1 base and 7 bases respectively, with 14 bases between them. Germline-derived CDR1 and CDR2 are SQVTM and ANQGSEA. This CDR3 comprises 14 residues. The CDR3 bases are TGCAGCGTTGAAGGGGTCGGGCTGGGGAACATTCAGTACTTC. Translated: CSVEGVGLGNIQYF.

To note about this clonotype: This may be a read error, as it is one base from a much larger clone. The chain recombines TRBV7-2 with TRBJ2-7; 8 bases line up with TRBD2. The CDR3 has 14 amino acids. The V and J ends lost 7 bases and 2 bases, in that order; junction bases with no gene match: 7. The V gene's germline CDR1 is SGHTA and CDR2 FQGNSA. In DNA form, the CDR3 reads TGTGCCAGCATTCGCACGGGGGGGCCCTACGAGCAGTACTTC. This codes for CASIRTGGPYEQYF.

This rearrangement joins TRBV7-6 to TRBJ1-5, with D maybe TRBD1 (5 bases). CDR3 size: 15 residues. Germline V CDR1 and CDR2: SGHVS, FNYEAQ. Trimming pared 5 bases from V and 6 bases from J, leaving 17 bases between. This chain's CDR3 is CASSAGRGGVQPQHF. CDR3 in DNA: TGTGCCAGCAGCGCGGGACGGGGGGGGGTTCAGCCCCAGCATTTT.